This is a list of T cell receptor beta chains from one sample in a study of T cell changes during pregnancy in multiple sclerosis. Assay used: immunoSEQ multiplex PCR; TCRdb lists only in-frame clones, some missing. This table holds 30,000 to 45,000 clones, 75% to 95% found once. The sequencing used CD8+ T cells from peripheral blood mononuclear cells, collected before pregnancy. All receptors come from a female donor with multiple sclerosis, enrolled in a pregnancy study. The CDR3 runs from the conserved cysteine through the conserved F or W. D genes are given only for firm matches. Rows may omit the clone size; those that give it use once, few, many or a size class.

V gene	D gene	clone size	J gene	CDR3 protein	CDR3 DNA
TRBV5-1	-	-	TRBJ2-1	CASSLAQGRNEQFF	TGCGCCAGCAGCTTGGCACAGGGGAGGAATGAGCAGTTCTTC
TRBV21-1	-	-	TRBJ1-1	CASSKKRTGAPDEAFF	TGTGCCAGCAGCAAAAAGAGGACAGGGGCTCCGGATGAAGCTTTCTTT
TRBV18	-	-	TRBJ1-1	CASSQARTENTEAFF	TGTGCCAGCTCACAAGCCAGGACAGAGAACACTGAAGCTTTCTTT
TRBV10-3	TRBD2	-	TRBJ2-7	CAISATSGKNSYEQYF	TGTGCCATCAGTGCAACTAGCGGGAAGAACTCCTACGAGCAGTACTTC
TRBV2	-	-	TRBJ2-7	CASSPTWSSYEQYF	TGTGCCAGCAGTCCTACATGGAGCTCCTACGAGCAGTACTTC
TRBV7-6	-	-	TRBJ2-5	CASSPSPREMGETQYF	TGTGCCAGCAGCCCCTCCCCCCGGGAGATGGGAGAGACCCAGTACTTC
TRBV7-9	TRBD2	once	TRBJ2-1	CASSLLGEGSYNEQFF	TGTGCCAGCAGCTTACTTGGGGAGGGCTCCTACAATGAGCAGTTCTTC
TRBV27	-	-	TRBJ2-1	CASRLTGSTYNEQFF	TGTGCCAGCCGATTGACGGGATCAACTTACAATGAGCAGTTCTTC
TRBV28	-	-	TRBJ2-1	CASSRGEQFF	TGTGCCAGCTCGCGGGGTGAGCAGTTCTTC
TRBV6-4	TRBD2	few	TRBJ2-2	CASSVGLANAGELFF	TGTGCCAGCAGTGTGGGACTAGCGAATGCCGGGGAGCTGTTTTTT
TRBV19	TRBD2	-	TRBJ2-1	CASCRLAGDDEQFF	TGTGCCAGTTGCCGACTAGCGGGAGACGATGAGCAGTTCTTC
TRBV7-9	TRBD1	-	TRBJ1-5	CASSSGQFPGQPQHF	TGTGCCAGCAGCTCGGGACAGTTCCCCGGTCAGCCCCAGCATTTT
TRBV2	TRBD1	-	TRBJ1-5	CASNGQGEASNQPQHF	TGTGCCAGCAATGGACAGGGGGAAGCTAGCAATCAGCCCCAGCATTTT
TRBV7-9	-	once	TRBJ2-1	CASSDTSGGSSYNEQFF	TGTGCCAGCAGCGACACCTCGGGGGGCAGCTCCTACAATGAGCAGTTCTTC
TRBV27	TRBD2	-	TRBJ2-3	CASSSSSSGSTDTQYF	TGTGCCAGCAGTTCCTCCTCTAGCGGGAGCACAGATACGCAGTATTTT
TRBV4-1	-	-	TRBJ1-5	CASSQVSLTTGQPQHF	TGCGCCAGCAGCCAAGTCTCCTTGACAACCGGTCAGCCCCAGCATTTT
TRBV19	TRBD2	-	TRBJ2-1	CASSISSGVYNEQFF	TGTGCCAGTAGTATATCTAGCGGGGTCTACAATGAGCAGTTCTTC
TRBV15	-	-	TRBJ1-1	CATSQEWGGGGERFF	TGTGCCACCAGCCAAGAATGGGGGGGAGGTGGCGAGCGGTTCTTT
TRBV5-1	TRBD1	-	TRBJ1-2	CASSPSGTGRIYGYTF	TGCGCCAGCAGCCCCTCCGGGACAGGGAGGATCTATGGCTACACCTTC
TRBV7-8	TRBD2	-	TRBJ2-1	CASSLFREGGEQFF	TGTGCCAGCAGCTTATTCCGGGAGGGCGGTGAGCAGTTCTTC
TRBV18	-	-	TRBJ2-3	CASSPSYRDTTDTQYF	TGTGCCAGCTCACCCTCTTACCGGGACACTACAGATACGCAGTATTTT
TRBV20-1	-	-	TRBJ2-7	CSARVYPEQYF	TGCAGTGCTAGGGTCTACCCCGAGCAGTACTTC
TRBV7-7	TRBD2	-	TRBJ2-5	CASSLRTTSGRAPGETQYF	TGTGCTAGCAGCTTAAGGACAACTAGCGGGAGGGCTCCGGGGGAGACCCAGTACTTC
TRBV13	TRBD2	once	TRBJ2-7	CASSLGPSGYEQYF	TGTGCCAGCAGCTTAGGGCCTAGCGGCTACGAGCAGTACTTC
TRBV2	TRBD2	-	TRBJ2-5	CASSAKLAGVAKETQYF	TGTGCCAGCAGCGCCAAACTAGCGGGAGTTGCGAAAGAGACCCAGTACTTC
TRBV29-1	-	-	TRBJ2-7	CSVDDSSYEQYF	TGCAGCGTTGACGACAGCTCCTACGAGCAGTACTTC
TRBV19	TRBD1	once	TRBJ2-1	CASTTTGSSYNEQFF	TGTGCCAGTACTACGACAGGGAGCTCCTACAATGAGCAGTTCTTC
TRBV4-2	-	-	TRBJ2-7	CASSQGAGALEQYF	TGTGCCAGCAGCCAAGGGGCGGGTGCCTTGGAGCAGTACTTC
TRBV10-1	-	-	TRBJ2-3	CASSEGLASDTQYF	TGCGCCAGCAGTGAGGGTTTAGCCTCAGATACGCAGTATTTT
TRBV2	TRBD2	-	TRBJ2-7	CASSPTSGYSYEQYF	TGTGCCAGCAGTCCTACTAGCGGGTACTCCTACGAGCAGTACTTC
TRBV27	-	-	TRBJ2-3	CASAQGPGTQYF	TGTGCCAGCGCCCAGGGCCCCGGTACGCAGTATTTT
TRBV28	-	once	TRBJ1-1	CAAGHLDTEAFF	TGTGCTGCGGGGCACCTTGACACTGAAGCTTTCTTT
TRBV29-1	TRBD2	-	TRBJ2-7	CSVGGEIYEQYF	TGCAGCGTCGGGGGGGAGATCTACGAGCAGTACTTC
TRBV7-8	TRBD2	-	TRBJ2-7	CASSLVLGGSWNEQYF	TGTGCCAGCAGCTTAGTTTTAGGCGGGAGTTGGAACGAGCAGTACTTC
TRBV27	TRBD2	-	TRBJ2-7	CASSFGTSGTYEQYF	TGTGCCAGCAGTTTCGGGACTAGCGGAACCTACGAGCAGTACTTC
TRBV6-4	TRBD2	-	TRBJ2-1	CASSEGLASNEQFF	TGTGCCAGCAGTGAAGGACTAGCGAGTAATGAGCAGTTCTTC
TRBV7-8	TRBD2	once	TRBJ2-1	CASSLNSGSSNEQFF	TGTGCCAGCAGCTTAAATAGCGGGAGTTCAAATGAGCAGTTCTTC
TRBV7-9	TRBD1	-	TRBJ2-7	CASSLRGPSYEQYF	TGTGCCAGCAGCTTAAGGGGGCCTTCCTACGAGCAGTACTTC
TRBV28	TRBD2	-	TRBJ2-1	CASSSPSGRAKDEQFF	TGTGCCAGCAGTTCCCCTAGCGGGAGGGCCAAGGATGAGCAGTTCTTC
TRBV6-5	-	-	TRBJ2-2	CASSPHVSGTGELFF	TGTGCCAGCAGTCCTCATGTGAGTGGCACCGGGGAGCTGTTTTTT
TRBV28	TRBD1	-	TRBJ1-1	CASSFDALGQDVNTEAFF	TGTGCCAGCAGTTTCGATGCCCTGGGACAGGATGTTAACACTGAAGCTTTCTTT
TRBV18	-	-	TRBJ1-3	CASSPGRLAAGNTIYF	TGTGCCAGCTCACCAGGGCGGTTAGCGGCTGGAAACACCATATATTTT
TRBV6-4	TRBD2	once	TRBJ2-3	CASSDGTSGTDTQYF	TGTGCCAGCAGTGACGGGACTAGCGGCACAGATACGCAGTATTTT
TRBV15	-	-	TRBJ1-1	CATSRSRGSTEAFF	TGTGCCACCAGCAGATCCAGGGGAAGTACTGAAGCTTTCTTT
TRBV5-6	-	-	TRBJ1-1	CASSLGGATAFF	TGTGCCAGCAGCCTGGGGGGCGCGACGGCTTTCTTT
TRBV19	-	-	TRBJ1-1	CASSIDRRQTNTEAFF	TGTGCCAGTAGTATAGATCGAAGACAGACGAACACTGAAGCTTTCTTT
TRBV11-3	TRBD1	once	TRBJ2-2	CASSPRTGGATGELFF	TGTGCCAGCAGCCCCAGGACAGGGGGGGCCACCGGGGAGCTGTTTTTT
TRBV28	-	-	TRBJ2-7	CASSSPGQESYEQYF	TGTGCCAGCAGTTCACCGGGACAAGAGTCCTACGAGCAGTACTTC
TRBV2	-	-	TRBJ1-4	CASMGAVEKLFF	TGTGCCAGCATGGGGGCAGTTGAAAAACTGTTTTTT
TRBV11-2	-	once	TRBJ1-5	CASSVQGDKLNSNQPQHF	TGTGCCAGCAGCGTACAGGGAGACAAACTTAATAGCAATCAGCCCCAGCATTTT